What follows are 31 T cell receptor beta chains derived from one specimen sequenced in a study of control samples from healthy donors and cancer patients. This table comes from immunoSEQ multiplex PCR, and its TCRdb copy is limited to in-frame clones, with some not included. The table has approximately 30,000 clones, roughly 95% seen once. The sequencing sample was made of blood. The receptors were sampled from a man aged 60-69 years in good health.

Worth noting for this clone: Other DNA sequences from this sample encode an identical CDR3 as well. The gene calls are TRBV23-1 and TRBJ2-1; 9 bases are a match to TRBD2. TRBV23-1 counts as an open reading frame of uncertain function. The CDR3 has 15 residues. V trimming: 2 bases; J trimming: 7 bases; junction bases outside the gene matches: 6. The CDR3 region has the DNA TGCGCCAGCAGTCAAGCGGGGGGGCCTCGGAATGAGCAGTTCTTC. Translated, it gives CASSQAGGPRNEQFF.

This chain links TRBV18 with TRBJ2-5; weak D call: TRBD2 (6 bases). CDR3 size: 16 residues. CDR1 and CDR2 (germline): KGHSH, LQKENI. V lost 3 bases and J lost 1, with 15 bases in between. The DNA for the CDR3 is TGTGCCAGCTCACCTCCCATCCCGGGACTCCAAGAGACCCAGTACTTC. It encodes CASSPPIPGLQETQYF.

V gene TRBV30 combines with J gene TRBJ2-2, with D possibly TRBD1 on 6 matching bases. Germline V gives CDR1 GTSNPN, CDR2 SVGIG (reference sequence). Deletions cut 2 bases from V and 5 bases from J, with 15 bases between. The length of the CDR3 is 15 residues. The CDR3 spells CAWSFWDTRTGELFF. In nucleotides, the CDR3 is TGTGCCTGGAGTTTTTGGGACACAAGGACCGGGGAGCTGTTTTTT.

In this sample, this clone turned up once. The CDR3 bases are TGTGCCAGCAGCTTTCTCCCGGACACCTCCTACGAGCAGTACTTC. It yields the protein CASSFLPDTSYEQYF. The gene calls are TRBV11-2 and TRBJ2-7; D possibly corresponds to TRBD1 (5 bases). The germline gives CDR1 SGHAT, CDR2 FQNNGV. V lost 3 bases and J 0 bases, leaving 12 bases between the germline ends. The CDR3 length is 15 residues.

The CDR3: CASSIVGTQETQYF. CDR3 DNA: TGTGCCAGCAGCATCGTAGGGACCCAAGAGACCCAGTACTTC. The rearrangement links TRBV5-6 to TRBJ2-5; tentatively, D is TRBD1 or TRBD2 (5 bases each). Trimming left V 4 bases short and J 1 base short, with 11 bases between. The CDR3 runs to 14 residues. The germline V gene encodes CDR1 SGHDT and CDR2 YYEEEE.

This rearrangement joins TRBV7-3 to TRBJ2-3; the D is unclear. The V gene lost 5 bases and the J gene lost 1 base, with 16 bases spanning the gap. The CDR3 length is 16 residues. CDR1 and CDR2 from the germline V gene are SGHTA and FQGTGA. Here the CDR3 reads CASSRQAAMGTDTQYF. DNA of the CDR3: TGTGCCAGCAGCCGCCAGGCGGCTATGGGCACAGATACGCAGTATTTT. Full variable domain (outside the CDR3, taken from reference TRBV7-3 and TRBJ2-3): GAGVSQTPSNKVTEKGKYVELRCDPISGHTALYWYRQSLGQGPEFLIYFQGTGAADDSGLPNDRFFAVRPEGSVSTLKIQRTERGDSAVYLCASSRQAAMGTDTQYFGPGTRLTVL.

The gene calls are TRBV5-1 and TRBJ1-2; the match to TRBD1 covers 9 bases. This CDR3 is 15 amino acids long. The J segment lost 4 bases and the V segment lost 4 bases, leaving 8 bases of the junction unmatched. Germline lookup yields CDR1 SGHRS and CDR2 YFSETQ. The CDR3 is CASSPQQGAAYGYTF. CDR3 in DNA: TGCGCCAGCAGCCCACAACAGGGGGCGGCCTATGGCTACACCTTC.

V usage is TRBV6-5 and J usage is TRBJ2-1; the match to TRBD2 covers 8 bases. The trim removed 0 bases at V and 4 bases at J, leaving 5 bases unmatched. The CDR3 has 16 residues. Germline lookup yields CDR1 MNHEY and CDR2 SVGAGI. CDR3 in DNA: TGTGCCAGCAGTTACTCAATTGCGGGGGGATACAATGAGCAGTTCTTC. Its translation is CASSYSIAGGYNEQFF.

The chain combines TRBV5-4 with TRBJ1-2; D gene ambiguous. V was cut by 2 bases and J by 5 bases, with 19 bases left in between. This CDR3 is 16 amino acids long. CDR1 is SGHNT, CDR2 YYREEE, per germline (reference sequence). CDR3 in DNA: TGTGCCAGCAGCTTCGACGGAGGGCGGAGGAGTTATGGCTACACCTTC. Its translation is CASSFDGGRRSYGYTF. Complete variable domain (other parts from reference TRBV5-4 and TRBJ1-2): ETGVTQSPTHLIKTRGQQVTLRCSSQSGHNTVSWYQQALGQGPQFIFQYYREEENGRGNFPPRFSGLQFPNYSSELNVNALELDDSALYLCASSFDGGRRSYGYTFGSGTRLTVV.

This sequence joins TRBV6-2 or TRBV6-3 and TRBJ2-7; 10 positions match TRBD2. Germline CDR1 reads MNHEY; CDR2 reads SVGEGT. Trimming took 2 bases from V and 4 from J; bases not matched to a gene: 5. CDR3 length equals 15 residues. As DNA, the CDR3 is TGTGCCAGCAGTTACCTCAGCGGGGGGGCGTACGAGCAGTACTTC. It specifies CASSYLSGGAYEQYF.

The CDR3 reads CASSFGGETQYF. In DNA, the CDR3 is TGTGCCAGCAGCTTTGGGGGAGAAACGCAGTATTTT. The chain recombines TRBV5-4 with TRBJ2-3; D is perhaps TRBD1 or TRBD2 (5 bases each). The germline V gene encodes CDR1 SGHNT and CDR2 YYREEE (reference sequence). V shed 2 bases and J shed 9 bases, with 10 bases lying between them. The CDR3 length is 12 residues.

The J gene is TRBJ2-4, the V gene TRBV5-4; D may be TRBD2 (5 bases). Trimming took 4 bases from V and 4 from J, leaving 18 bases between them. The CDR3 has 16 amino acids. Germline values: CDR1 SGHNT, CDR2 YYREEE (reference sequence). CDR3 sequence (DNA): TGTGCCAGCAGCCCAGACGGTACGCGGGCGAAAAACATTCAGTACTTC. Amino acid sequence: CASSPDGTRAKNIQYF. Supplemented by reference TRBV5-4 and TRBJ2-4, the full variable domain reads ETGVTQSPTHLIKTRGQQVTLRCSSQSGHNTVSWYQQALGQGPQFIFQYYREEENGRGNFPPRFSGLQFPNYSSELNVNALELDDSALYLCASSPDGTRAKNIQYFGAGTRLSVL.

The chain carries TRBV9 and TRBJ1-4, with 9 bases that match TRBD1. The V gene's germline CDR1 is SGDLS and CDR2 YYNGEE. The J segment lost 6 bases and the V segment lost 4 bases, leaving 7 bases of the junction unmatched. This CDR3 has 15 amino acids. This chain's CDR3 is CASSTSGTGYEKLFF. The CDR3 region has the DNA TGTGCCAGCAGCACGTCCGGGACAGGGTATGAAAAACTGTTTTTT.

A few counts support this clone. The chain recombines TRBV7-2 with TRBJ1-4, with D unclear. The CDR3 is made up of 12 amino acids. V was shortened by 1 base and J by 6 bases, with 3 bases between the two germline ends. Germline CDR1 SGHTA, CDR2 FQGNSA. The CDR3 is CASSLVYEKLFF. The CDR3 nucleotides are TGTGCCAGCAGCTTAGTCTATGAAAAACTGTTTTTT.

This clone is a singleton in its sample. This chain connects TRBV6-5 to TRBJ2-7; 8 nucleotides match TRBD2. The germline V gene encodes CDR1 MNHEY and CDR2 SVGAGI. This CDR3 is 14 amino acids long. V lost 2 bases and J lost 3; bases outside the gene matches: 3. CDR3 in amino acids: CASSYRGGFYEQYF. Here the CDR3 DNA reads TGTGCCAGCAGTTACCGGGGGGGCTTCTACGAGCAGTACTTC.

This chain links TRBV7-9 with TRBJ2-2; D is possibly TRBD1 (6 bases). CDR3 length: 15 residues. The V end was cut by 4 bases, the J end by 8 bases, with 17 bases between. Germline V gene data show CDR1 as SEHNR and CDR2 as FQNEAQ (reference sequence). CDR3 amino acids: CASSSSGTSRGELFF. DNA for the CDR3: TGTGCCAGCAGCTCCTCCGGGACAAGTAGGGGGGAGCTGTTTTTT.

This rearrangement joins TRBV6-2 or TRBV6-3 to TRBJ1-1; D perhaps matches TRBD1 (6 bases). The germline V gene encodes CDR1 MNHEY and CDR2 SVGEGT. Between the trimmed V and J ends, which lost 4 bases and 11 bases, there was a span of 14 bases. There are 12 residues in the CDR3. The CDR3 DNA sequence: TGTGCCAGCAGTTTTAGGGGGAAGAGGGCTTTCTTT. Its translation is CASSFRGKRAFF.

The CDR3 loop is CASSGHGNTIYF. The CDR3 DNA reads as TGTGCCAGCTCAGGGCACGGAAACACCATATATTTT. V is TRBV18 and J is TRBJ1-3; D gene unclear. Germline values: CDR1 KGHSH, CDR2 LQKENI. This CDR3 is 12 amino acids long. V lost 5 bases to trimming and J lost 4 bases, with 6 bases between them.

The CDR3 DNA follows: TGTGCCAGCAGCTTAGGCCGGGTGGGCAGATACACCGGGGAGCTGTTTTTT. This translates into CASSLGRVGRYTGELFF. This chain links TRBV13 with TRBJ2-2; unclear D gene. This CDR3 is 17 amino acids long. The V gene lost 0 bases and the J gene lost 3 bases, with 14 bases spanning the gap. In germline, CDR1 is PRHDT, CDR2 FYEKMQ (reference sequence).

This rearrangement joins TRBV28 to TRBJ1-2, with 8 positions matching TRBD1. Germline CDR1 MDHEN, CDR2 SYDVKM. CDR3 length: 18 residues. V was clipped by 5 bases and J by 7 bases; unmatched bases: 21. The CDR3 region is CASSPGGVRQGAIGGYTF. CDR3 sequence (DNA): TGTGCCAGCAGTCCTGGAGGGGTGAGGCAGGGGGCAATCGGTGGCTACACCTTC.

The V call is TRBV18, the J call TRBJ1-3; TRBD1 is a possible D gene (5 bases). CDR3 length equals 16 residues. Germline CDR1 is KGHSH and CDR2 is LQKENI. V was clipped by 5 bases and J by 1 base, with 15 bases between them. For the CDR3, the DNA is TGTGCCAGCTCATCGGGACGGGTCCTTTCTGGAAACACCATATATTTT. Amino acid sequence: CASSSGRVLSGNTIYF.

The chain links TRBV19 to TRBJ2-1; TRBD2 is a possible D gene (5 bases). V lost 1 base and J 7 bases, leaving 8 bases between the germline ends. CDR1 and CDR2 from the germline V gene are LNHDA and SQIVND (reference sequence). CDR3 length: 13 amino acids. The CDR3 spells CASSIVTGNEQFF. In DNA form, the CDR3 reads TGTGCCAGTAGTATAGTTACGGGGAATGAGCAGTTCTTC.

The genes are TRBV11-2 and TRBJ2-1; D gene unclear. Trimming removed 2 bases at V and 4 bases at J, with 9 bases between. This CDR3 comprises 14 residues. Germline assignment: CDR1 SGHAT and CDR2 FQNNGV. In DNA form, the CDR3 reads TGTGCCAGCAGCTTACCCTCCGGGTACAATGAGCAGTTCTTC. This gives the protein CASSLPSGYNEQFF.

The gene calls are TRBV3-1 (or the pseudogene TRBV3-2) and TRBJ1-5, with D tentatively TRBD1 (6 bases). The CDR3 loop spans 15 amino acids. Trimming removed 1 base at V and 6 bases at J, with 13 bases between. Germline loops: CDR1 LGHDT, CDR2 YNNKEL (reference sequence). The CDR3 DNA is TGTGCCAGCAGCCAAGGAAGGGGGTTCCGTCAGCCCCAGCATTTT. Residues: CASSQGRGFRQPQHF.

This clone is a singleton in its sample. V and J are TRBV28 and TRBJ1-2, with 11 bases lining up with TRBD1. J gave up 2 bases and V 6 bases, and 5 bases lay outside the gene matches. This CDR3 region has 15 residues. Germline V lookup: CDR1 MDHEN, CDR2 SYDVKM. The CDR3 here is CASSQRDRGNYGYTF. The DNA for the CDR3 is TGTGCCAGCAGCCAACGGGACAGGGGGAACTATGGCTACACCTTC.

This chain uses TRBV6-5 with TRBJ1-1, with a possible D match to TRBD1 (5 bases). Trimming cost V 2 bases and J 0 bases, with 10 bases left between them. Germline V lookup: CDR1 MNHEY, CDR2 SVGAGI. This CDR3 is built from 15 residues. The CDR3 region has the DNA TGTGCCAGCAGTTACGGGGACCCTCTGAACACTGAAGCTTTCTTT. This codes for CASSYGDPLNTEAFF.

The chain carries TRBV30 and TRBJ1-3; the match to TRBD1 covers 10 bases. V shed 4 bases, J shed 9 bases, and the junction held 15 bases outside the gene matches. The CDR3 is 16 amino acids. Germline V gene sequence: CDR1 GTSNPN, CDR2 SVGIG (reference sequence). The CDR3: CAWKGTGALWKGTIYF. CDR3 DNA sequence: TGTGCCTGGAAAGGGACAGGGGCTCTCTGGAAAGGCACCATATATTTT.

The J gene is TRBJ2-5, the V gene TRBV7-2; a possible D gene is TRBD1 (5 bases). Trimming removed 1 base from V and 1 base from J, with 10 bases in between. Per germline, CDR1 SGHTA and CDR2 FQGNSA. The CDR3 contains 15 residues. The CDR3 sequence is CASSLVSGPQETQYF. The CDR3 DNA reads as TGTGCCAGCAGCTTAGTATCAGGGCCCCAAGAGACCCAGTACTTC.

The V gene is TRBV6-2 or TRBV6-3, the J gene TRBJ2-4; no definite D call. This CDR3 has 14 amino acids. The germline V gene has CDR1 MNHEY and CDR2 SVGEGT. The V gene lost 4 bases and the J gene lost 0 bases, with 7 bases spanning the gap. CDR3 amino acids: CASSSILAKNIQYF. The DNA for the CDR3 is TGTGCCAGCAGTTCCATCTTAGCCAAAAACATTCAGTACTTC.

This chain uses TRBV24-1 with TRBJ2-5; 12 nucleotides line up with TRBD2. The CDR3 extends over 16 amino acids. From germline, CDR1 is KGHDR and CDR2 SFDVKD. The V and J ends lost 4 bases and 5 bases, in that order; junction bases with no gene match: 7. The CDR3 reads CATSEGRTSGAETQYF. The CDR3 coding sequence is TGTGCCACCAGTGAGGGGAGGACTAGCGGGGCTGAGACCCAGTACTTC.

The rearrangement links TRBV7-2 to TRBJ2-7; TRBD2 is a possible D gene (7 bases). Trimming took off 3 bases at V and 5 bases at J, with 17 bases between the two ends. Germline loops: CDR1 SGHTA, CDR2 FQGNSA. CDR3 length: 15 residues. In DNA form, the CDR3 reads TGTGCCAGCAGCTTTACGGGGGGCAGATTAGACGAGCAGTACTTC. Amino acid sequence: CASSFTGGRLDEQYF.